This T cell receptor (beta chain) derives from a study of OX40 agonist ivuxolimab in advanced cancers. Study-level points and caveats: Mean expanded clone counts were higher in CD8+ than CD4+ T cells.

Some clones are missing from TCRdb's copy, which holds only in-frame ones; the method was immunoSEQ multiplex PCR. The sample gives more than 45,000 clones, over 75% of which show up once; 2% to 2.5% is in the top ten. J gave up 6 bases and V 0 bases, and 5 bases lay outside the gene matches. Germline values: CDR1 SGDLS, CDR2 YYNGEE. The CDR3 covers 15 residues. Of note for this clone: Its target is unknown.

The rearrangement uses TRBV9 and TRBJ2-3; 9 bases line up with TRBD2. The sample in question was CD4+ or CD8+ T cells sorted from blood, obtained in a trial of the OX40 agonist ivuxolimab. The receptor was derived from an adult with an advanced solid tumor such as melanoma, head and neck, liver or kidney cancer. The CDR3 DNA follows: TGTGCCAGCAGCGTAGGCGGGAGGGCCGGGGATACGCAGTATTTT. As protein: CASSVGGRAGDTQYF.